This TCR beta chain was profiled in a study of naive and memory T cell subsets. Adult healthy volunteers gave 2.5 ml peripheral blood for whole-blood RNA. For blood and skin samples, reverse transcription used TCR alpha and beta constant primers. Via MiXCR, TCRdb re-called the 5' RACE reads, giving one row per CDR3 protein. The sample records 20,000 to 25,000 distinct CDR3 sequences, 4% to 5% being singletons. Trimming pared 2 bases from V and 0 bases from J, leaving 9 bases between. The CDR3 consists of 15 residues. Looked up from germline, CDR1 is MNHNS and CDR2 is SASEGT. This clonotype was seen at least ten times.

The sequence was collected from a male donor in good health. The V and J genes are TRBV6-1 and TRBJ2-3; D remains unclear. The CDR3 is CASSEFLLSTDTQYF. The CDR3 nucleotides read TGTGCCAGCAGTGAATTCCTACTTAGCACAGATACGCAGTATTTT.